This T cell receptor beta chain comes out of a study of cytomegalovirus exposure and HLA in healthy donors. The donors formed part of the approximately 120-subject validation cohort, distinct from the approximately 670-subject first cohort. TCRdb keeps only in-frame clones here, not all; method: immunoSEQ multiplex PCR. The sample consists of around 400,000 clones, 75% to 90% of them appearing once. V shed 0 bases and J shed 6 bases, with 13 bases lying between them. This CDR3 is built from 15 residues. CDR1 MNHEY and CDR2 SVGAGI come from the germline V gene. Study-level results: Confirmation in vitro established that a few CMV-associated chains were specific for CMV antigens.

In regard to this clone: Its matching antigen is unknown.

The specimen sequenced was PBMCs. The V call is TRBV6-5, the J call TRBJ2-3, with a weak D call TRBD1 (5 bases). This sequence was found in a woman aged 18-29 years in good health and CMV-seronegative. The DNA for the CDR3 is TGTGCCAGCAGTTACTCGGTTCAGGGCGTGGATACGCAGTATTTT. Translation: CASSYSVQGVDTQYF.